This entry concerns a single TCR beta chain. Antigen specificity is unknown. V was trimmed by 9 bases and J by 3 bases, leaving 19 bases between them. This CDR3 region has 14 residues. The germline V gene encodes CDR1 SGHKS and CDR2 YYEKEE (reference sequence). Using immunoSEQ multiplex PCR, the repertoire was profiled, and TCRdb retains in-frame clones only, with some absent. Of roughly 96,000 clones listed, 90% are singletons. The data stem from a study of T cell responses to AZD1222 COVID-19 vaccine. Whole-study findings and limits: Reports say nearly half of spike-specific TCRs go after unmutated variant regions. Clonal diversity may have been underestimated in mostly white British donors. Repertoires were collected only later (after the peak T cell response had occurred). Recipients of AZD1222 seropositive at baseline numbered only 6 or 7.

This receptor was obtained from an adult in good health. This sample comprised peripheral blood, obtained on day 0 of AZD1222 vaccination. V gene TRBV5-5 combines with J gene TRBJ2-7, with D perhaps TRBD1 or TRBD2 (5 bases each). CDR3 sequence reads: CATNSGSSLYEQYF. In DNA, the CDR3 is TGTGCCACCAACTCAGGGAGTTCCCTCTACGAGCAGTACTTC.